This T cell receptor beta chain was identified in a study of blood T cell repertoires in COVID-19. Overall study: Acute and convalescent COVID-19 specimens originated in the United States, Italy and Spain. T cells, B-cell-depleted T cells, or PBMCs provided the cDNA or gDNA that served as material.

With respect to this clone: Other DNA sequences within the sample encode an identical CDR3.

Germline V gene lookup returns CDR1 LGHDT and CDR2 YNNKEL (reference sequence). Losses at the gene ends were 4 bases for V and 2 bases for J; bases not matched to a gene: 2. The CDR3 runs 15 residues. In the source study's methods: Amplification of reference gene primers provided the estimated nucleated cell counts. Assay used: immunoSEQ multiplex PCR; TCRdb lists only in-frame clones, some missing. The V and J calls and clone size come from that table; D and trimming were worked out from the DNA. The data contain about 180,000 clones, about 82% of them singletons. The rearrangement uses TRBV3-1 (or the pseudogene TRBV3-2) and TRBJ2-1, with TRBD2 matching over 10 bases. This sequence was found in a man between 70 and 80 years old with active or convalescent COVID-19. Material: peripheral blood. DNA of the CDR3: TGTGCCAGCAGCCTCCTAGCGGGGGCCTACAATGAGCAGTTCTTC. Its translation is CASSLLAGAYNEQFF.